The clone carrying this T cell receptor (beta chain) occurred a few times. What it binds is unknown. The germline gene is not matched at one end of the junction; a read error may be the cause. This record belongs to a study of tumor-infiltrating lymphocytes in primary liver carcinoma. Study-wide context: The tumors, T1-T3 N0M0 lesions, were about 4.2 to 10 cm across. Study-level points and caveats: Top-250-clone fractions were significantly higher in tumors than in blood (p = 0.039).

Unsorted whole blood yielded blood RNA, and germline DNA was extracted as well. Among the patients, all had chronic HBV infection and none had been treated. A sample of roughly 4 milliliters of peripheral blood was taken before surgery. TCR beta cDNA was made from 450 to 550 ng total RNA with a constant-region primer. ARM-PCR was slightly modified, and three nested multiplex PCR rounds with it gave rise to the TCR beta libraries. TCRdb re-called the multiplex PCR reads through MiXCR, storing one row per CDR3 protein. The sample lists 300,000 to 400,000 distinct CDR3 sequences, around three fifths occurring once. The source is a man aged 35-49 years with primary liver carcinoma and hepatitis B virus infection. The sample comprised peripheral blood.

The CDR3 nucleotides are TGTACCAGCAGCCAAGTGCAGGGACTAGCGAACACCGGGGAGCTGTTTTTT. It codes for CTSSQVQGLANTGELFF. The rearrangement links TRBV4-2 to TRBJ2-2; TRBD2 agrees at 8 bases. CDR1 and CDR2 from the germline V gene are LGHNA and YNFKEQ. This CDR3 is built from 17 residues.